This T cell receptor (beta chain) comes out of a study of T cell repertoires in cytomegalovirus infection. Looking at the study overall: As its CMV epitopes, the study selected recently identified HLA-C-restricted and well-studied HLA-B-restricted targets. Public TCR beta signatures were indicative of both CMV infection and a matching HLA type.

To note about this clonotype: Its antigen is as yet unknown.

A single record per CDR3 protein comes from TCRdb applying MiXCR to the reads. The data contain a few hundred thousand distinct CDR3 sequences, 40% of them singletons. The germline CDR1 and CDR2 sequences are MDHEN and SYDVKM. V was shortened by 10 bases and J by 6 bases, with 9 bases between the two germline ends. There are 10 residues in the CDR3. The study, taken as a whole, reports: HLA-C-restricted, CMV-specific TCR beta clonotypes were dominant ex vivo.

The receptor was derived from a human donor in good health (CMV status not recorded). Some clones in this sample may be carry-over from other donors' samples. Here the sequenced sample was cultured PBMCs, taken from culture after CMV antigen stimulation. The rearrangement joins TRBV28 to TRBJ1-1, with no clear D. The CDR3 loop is CATGWAEAFF. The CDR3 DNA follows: TGTGCCACGGGCTGGGCTGAAGCTTTCTTT.